A single sample is the source of the 3 T cell receptor beta chains below, sequenced in a study of early T cells in non-severe SARS-CoV-2 infection. Each CDR3 protein gets one entry after TCRdb re-called the 5' RACE reads with MiXCR. The sample records about 94,000 distinct CDR3 sequences, 13% being singletons. The material sequenced was whole blood. The receptors were sampled from an adult who was a healthcare worker with PCR-confirmed SARS-CoV-2 infection or an uninfected control (not recorded which).

This clonotype was seen a few times. This chain links TRBV6-5 with TRBJ1-2; D gene unclear. CDR3 length: 16 residues. The germline V gene encodes CDR1 MNHEY and CDR2 SVGAGI. Trimming took 0 bases from V and 4 from J, leaving 15 bases between them. As DNA, the CDR3 is TGTGCCAGCAGTTACTCCACCGCCGGTTCTGGCTATGGCTACACCTTC. Protein sequence: CASSYSTAGSGYGYTF.

This clonotype appeared many times. The CDR3 sequence: CASSFAHQGGQPQHF. In DNA, the CDR3 is TGTGCCAGCAGCTTCGCACATCAGGGAGGTCAGCCCCAGCATTTT. The rearrangement joins TRBV7-2 to TRBJ1-5; a possible D gene is TRBD1 (5 bases). The ends were cut back, 3 bases at V and 6 bases at J, with 15 bases in the middle. The CDR3 is 15 amino acids. The V gene's germline CDR1 is SGHTA and CDR2 FQGNSA.

This clonotype was observed at least ten times. The V gene is TRBV20-1, the J gene TRBJ2-1, with TRBD1 matching over 7 bases. With V trimmed by 4 bases and J by 2 bases, 14 bases remained unmatched. The CDR3 has 17 residues. CDR1 is DFQATT and CDR2 is SNEGSKA in the germline V gene (reference sequence). Here the CDR3 DNA reads TGCAGTGCTACCGACAGGGATTTATCAACGACCTACAATGAGCAGTTCTTC. It yields the protein CSATDRDLSTTYNEQFF.